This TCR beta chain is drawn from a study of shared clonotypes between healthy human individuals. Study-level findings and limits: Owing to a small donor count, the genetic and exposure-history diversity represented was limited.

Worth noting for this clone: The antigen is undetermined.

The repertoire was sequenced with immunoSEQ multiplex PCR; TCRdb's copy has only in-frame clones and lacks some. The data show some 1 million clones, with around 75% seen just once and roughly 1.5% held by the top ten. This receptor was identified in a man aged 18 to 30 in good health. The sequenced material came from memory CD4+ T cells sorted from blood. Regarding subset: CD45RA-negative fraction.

Here the CDR3 reads CASRDDRREQYF. In DNA, the CDR3 is TGTGCCAGCAGGGACGACAGGAGGGAGCAGTACTTC. The chain has TRBV2 and TRBJ2-7; weak D call: TRBD1 (6 bases). From germline, CDR1 is SNHLY and CDR2 FYNNEI. The CDR3 loop spans 12 amino acids. V was trimmed by 6 bases and J by 7 bases, leaving 13 bases between them.